Listed here are 32 T cell receptor beta chains from one sample, sequenced in a study of T cells in Graves' hyperthyroidism and ophthalmopathy. The TCR beta CDR3 regions underwent amplification using RNA transcripts as the source. The study used the HTBI primer set for a first-round RT-PCR of the TCR CDR3. TCRdb re-derived calls from the multiplex PCR reads in MiXCR, one entry per CDR3 protein. Of 360,000 or so distinct CDR3 sequences in the sample, roughly 15% were seen once. Material for sequencing was blood. The receptors shown here come from a woman aged 60-75 years with Graves' ophthalmopathy.

Ten or more counts support this clonotype. The chain carries TRBV29-1 and TRBJ2-3; either TRBD1 or TRBD2 may supply D (5 bases each). Germline CDR1 is SQVTM and CDR2 is ANQGSEA. This CDR3 is built from 14 residues. Deletions cut 7 bases from V and 0 bases from J, with 14 bases between. The CDR3 here is CSAGRGRSTDTQYF. DNA for the CDR3: TGCAGCGCCGGCCGGGGACGCAGCACAGATACGCAGTATTTT.

This clonotype was observed once. The V gene is TRBV5-1, the J gene TRBJ1-4; 7 nucleotides line up with TRBD1. The CDR3 runs to 15 residues. With 1 base clipped from V and 8 bases from J, the junction kept 8 bases outside the gene matches. Germline CDR1 is SGHRS and CDR2 is YFSETQ. CDR3 DNA: TGCGCCAGCAGCTTGTTAGGGGGCGAGGGGGAAAAACTGTTTTTT. Its translation is CASSLLGGEGEKLFF.

This clonotype has at least ten counts. The chain links TRBV28 to TRBJ2-7; 10 bases are a match to TRBD1. The junction had 4 bases not matched to a gene; V was cut back by 2 bases and J by 3 bases. This CDR3 region has 15 residues. CDR1 and CDR2 (germline): MDHEN, SYDVKM. The CDR3 region has the DNA TGTGCCAGCAGTTTACAGGGACAGGGGTACTACGAGCAGTACTTC. Translating gives CASSLQGQGYYEQYF.

This clonotype was seen repeatedly, ten times or more. The chain combines TRBV20-1 with TRBJ2-3; 7 bases map to TRBD1. The CDR3 consists of 13 residues. Germline-derived CDR1 and CDR2 are DFQATT and SNEGSKA (reference sequence). V was pared by 3 bases and J by 5 bases, with 5 bases of the junction left unmatched. The CDR3 region has the DNA TGCAGTGCTAGTAAGGGGGCAAAAGATACGCAGTATTTT. Its protein product is CSASKGAKDTQYF.

This clonotype was counted many times. J is TRBJ2-7 and V is TRBV12-3 or TRBV12-4, with 11 positions matching TRBD2. Losses at the gene ends were 9 bases for V and 6 bases for J; bases not matched to a gene: 10. CDR3 length: 14 amino acids. The CDR3 loop is CASSIAGGPGEQYF. In DNA, the CDR3 is TGTGCCAGTTCAATAGCGGGAGGGCCGGGCGAGCAGTACTTC.

This clonotype appeared once. The V call is TRBV19, the J call TRBJ2-2; D is undetermined. CDR1 is LNHDA and CDR2 is SQIVND in the germline V gene (reference sequence). Trimming cost V 5 bases and J 5 bases, with 12 bases left between them. The CDR3 is made up of 14 amino acids. The CDR3 sequence is CASSPRWGTGELFF. The DNA of the CDR3 is TGTGCCAGTAGTCCACGGTGGGGAACCGGGGAGCTGTTTTTT.

Ten or more counts support this clonotype. The gene calls are TRBV20-1 and TRBJ1-4; unclear D gene. The V end lost 7 bases, the J end lost 7 bases, and 16 bases lay between the germline ends. The CDR3 totals 13 residues. Germline CDR1 DFQATT, CDR2 SNEGSKA (reference sequence). CDR3 region: CSVRIGEGEKLFF. In DNA, the CDR3 is TGCAGTGTCCGAATCGGAGAGGGTGAAAAACTGTTTTTT.

V and J are TRBV28 and TRBJ1-2; no definite D call. Germline V gene data show CDR1 as MDHEN and CDR2 as SYDVKM. The CDR3 sequence is 11 residues long. Trimming shortened V by 3 bases and J by 8 bases, and 7 bases separated the two germline ends. CDR3 in DNA: TGTGCCAGCAGTTTCGCTGGGGGCTACACCTTC. This encodes CASSFAGGYTF.

This clonotype was observed a few times. CDR3 region: CASSWGQGYEQFF. The CDR3 DNA sequence: TGTGCCAGCAGCTGGGGACAGGGTTACGAGCAGTTCTTC. The J gene is TRBJ2-1, the V gene TRBV28, with TRBD1 matching 9 bases. The germline gives CDR1 MDHEN, CDR2 SYDVKM. V shed 6 bases, J shed 10 bases, and the junction held 7 bases outside the gene matches. The CDR3 consists of 13 residues.

This sequence joins TRBV6-5 and TRBJ2-1; TRBD2 agrees at 8 bases. This CDR3 has 14 amino acids. V shed 3 bases, J shed 7 bases, and the junction held 5 bases outside the gene matches. CDR1 and CDR2 from the germline V gene are MNHEY and SVGAGI. The CDR3 spells CASSYSAGGNEQFF. CDR3 in DNA: TGTGCCAGCAGTTATAGCGCGGGAGGAAATGAGCAGTTCTTC.

Here the CDR3 DNA reads TGCAGCGTTCCGCTTACCCGAAGCTCCTACAATGAGCAGTTCTTC. Translated, it gives CSVPLTRSSYNEQFF. The chain combines TRBV29-1 with TRBJ2-1; D unresolved. The CDR3 has 15 residues. V lost 5 bases, J lost 0 bases, and 14 bases lay in between. CDR1 and CDR2 from the germline V gene are SQVTM and ANQGSEA.

This clonotype was recorded at least ten times. V and J are TRBV28 and TRBJ2-1; 13 bases map to TRBD2. Germline assignment: CDR1 MDHEN and CDR2 SYDVKM. CDR3 length: 15 residues. V lost 3 bases, J lost 6 bases, and 2 bases stayed unmatched. The CDR3, as DNA: TGTGCCAGCAGTTTCACTAGCGGGAGGGCCAATGAGCAGTTCTTC. Translation gives CASSFTSGRANEQFF.

This clonotype was counted many times. V usage is TRBV3-1 and J usage is TRBJ2-5, with D possibly TRBD1 on 6 matching bases. The germline V gene encodes CDR1 LGHDT and CDR2 YNNKEL (reference sequence). V was shortened by 3 bases and J by 1 base, with 15 bases between the two germline ends. The CDR3 runs 16 residues. CDR3 in DNA: TGTGCCAGCAGCCAGTCTCTAGGACAGAGCCAAGAGACCCAGTACTTC. Translating gives CASSQSLGQSQETQYF.

This clonotype was seen at least ten times. Here the CDR3 reads CSATSGGYNEQFF. DNA for the CDR3: TGCAGCGCTACTAGCGGGGGGTACAATGAGCAGTTCTTC. This rearrangement joins TRBV29-1 to TRBJ2-1; 12 bases are shared with TRBD2. Germline V gene lookup returns CDR1 SQVTM and CDR2 ANQGSEA. CDR3 length: 13 amino acids. V lost 7 bases to trimming and J lost 4 bases; unmatched junction nucleotides: 2.

In this sample, this clonotype turned up many times. The J gene is TRBJ2-7, the V gene TRBV28, with no clear D. This CDR3 comprises 14 residues. The V gene's germline CDR1 is MDHEN and CDR2 SYDVKM. The V end was cut by 2 bases, the J end by 5 bases, with 13 bases between. The CDR3 reads CASSLGPTRDEQYF. CDR3 DNA sequence: TGTGCCAGCAGTTTAGGGCCGACTCGGGACGAGCAGTACTTC.

The chain carries TRBV5-1 and TRBJ2-7, with TRBD2 matching 7 bases. This CDR3 is 13 amino acids long. J gave up 6 bases and V 0 bases, and 3 bases lay outside the gene matches. Germline loops: CDR1 SGHRS, CDR2 YFSETQ. CDR3 loop: CASSLVLAAEQYF. CDR3 DNA: TGCGCCAGCAGCTTGGTTCTAGCGGCCGAGCAGTACTTC.

This clonotype was found many times. The V gene is TRBV12-3 or TRBV12-4, the J gene TRBJ2-7, with D perhaps matching TRBD1 or TRBD2 (6 bases each). The CDR3 extends over 15 amino acids. Trimming shortened V by 6 bases and J by 7 bases, and 22 bases separated the two germline ends. CDR3 DNA sequence: TGTGCCAGCAGCCCGCCACTAGCCCAAAGGGGGGAGCAGTACTTC. It encodes CASSPPLAQRGEQYF.

This chain connects TRBV29-1 to TRBJ2-2; the D call may be TRBD1 or TRBD2 (6 bases each). Germline V gene data show CDR1 as SQVTM and CDR2 as ANQGSEA. There are 15 residues in the CDR3. V shed 6 bases and J shed 1 base, with 15 bases lying between them. CDR3 region: CSVRDTLLNTGELFF. In DNA form, the CDR3 reads TGCAGCGTGCGGGACACCCTATTGAACACCGGGGAGCTGTTTTTT.

CDR3 sequence: CASSGGQGSSPDTQYF. Here the CDR3 DNA reads TGCGCCAGCAGCGGGGGACAGGGATCGTCTCCAGATACGCAGTATTTT. This sequence joins TRBV5-1 and TRBJ2-3; 9 nucleotides agree with TRBD1. CDR3 length equals 16 residues. V lost 4 bases and J lost 4; bases outside the gene matches: 10. Germline assignment: CDR1 SGHRS and CDR2 YFSETQ.

This clonotype was counted at least ten times. The chain employs TRBV5-1 and TRBJ2-2; D gene uncertain. Germline values: CDR1 SGHRS, CDR2 YFSETQ. Trimming removed 5 bases at V and 7 bases at J, with 21 bases between. The length of the CDR3 is 16 residues. The CDR3 nucleotides are TGCGCCAGCAGTTTGCAGACCGGGCCTCTGATCGGGGAGCTGTTTTTT. Protein sequence: CASSLQTGPLIGELFF.

This clonotype was recorded many times. The V call is TRBV24-1, the J call TRBJ2-5; D tentatively reads TRBD1 or TRBD2 (5 bases each). The CDR3 length is 14 residues. Germline lookup yields CDR1 KGHDR and CDR2 SFDVKD. V lost 3 bases and J 3 bases, leaving 10 bases between the germline ends. The CDR3 spells CATSDPGTEETQYF. CDR3 coding DNA: TGTGCCACCAGTGATCCCGGGACGGAAGAGACCCAGTACTTC.

This clonotype was found many times. The V call is TRBV6-1, the J call TRBJ2-1, with TRBD1 as a possible D gene (6 bases). V gave up 4 bases and J gave up 3 bases, with 13 bases separating them. This CDR3 has 15 amino acids. Germline loops: CDR1 MNHNS, CDR2 SASEGT. Here the CDR3 reads CASSGEGGDYNEQFF. CDR3 nucleotide sequence: TGTGCCAGCAGTGGGGAAGGGGGAGACTACAATGAGCAGTTCTTC.

This clonotype was recorded at least ten times. This chain links TRBV28 with TRBJ2-1; 13 nucleotides agree with TRBD2. From germline, CDR1 is MDHEN and CDR2 SYDVKM. The CDR3 totals 17 residues. V lost 6 bases, J lost 4 bases, and 9 bases stayed unmatched. The CDR3 nucleotides are TGTGCCAGCAGCTCAAGGGTACTAGCGGGAGGGTACAATGAGCAGTTCTTC. Translated, it gives CASSSRVLAGGYNEQFF.

This chain links TRBV7-3 with TRBJ2-7, with D tentatively TRBD2 (6 bases). Germline CDR1 and CDR2: SGHTA and FQGTGA. V was shortened by 6 bases and J by 5 bases, with 14 bases between the two germline ends. The CDR3 has 13 residues. The CDR3 DNA reads as TGTGCCAGCAGTGCCTCGGGAGACCACGAGCAGTACTTC. It translates to CASSASGDHEQYF.

This clonotype was seen many times. The chain uses TRBV20-1 and TRBJ2-3, with D perhaps matching TRBD2 (6 bases). The CDR3 runs 16 residues. Germline V gene lookup returns CDR1 DFQATT and CDR2 SNEGSKA (reference sequence). Trimming took 4 bases from V and 4 from J, leaving 21 bases between them. The CDR3 nucleotides are TGCAGTGCTAACCGCCCAGGTGGGGGGATGGCAGATACGCAGTATTTT. This sequence encodes CSANRPGGGMADTQYF.

This chain connects TRBV7-6 to TRBJ2-3, with D possibly matching TRBD1 (5 bases). The germline V and J ends were trimmed by 5 bases and 2 bases, with 14 bases remaining between them. CDR1 SGHVS and CDR2 FNYEAQ come from the germline V gene. The CDR3 covers 15 residues. CDR3 sequence reads: CASSPPLGPTDTQYF. The DNA for the CDR3 is TGTGCCAGCAGCCCACCGTTGGGGCCCACAGATACGCAGTATTTT.

This clonotype was seen repeatedly, ten times or more. This chain uses TRBV28 with TRBJ1-1; 7 nucleotides line up with TRBD1. Looked up from germline, CDR1 is MDHEN and CDR2 is SYDVKM. The V and J ends lost 3 bases and 4 bases, in that order; junction bases with no gene match: 5. The CDR3 is 14 amino acids. CDR3 sequence (DNA): TGTGCCAGCAGTTTGACCGGGACAGCCACTGAAGCTTTCTTT. As protein: CASSLTGTATEAFF. Full variable domain (rest looked up from reference TRBV28 and TRBJ1-1): DVKVTQSSRYLVKRTGEKVFLECVQDMDHENMFWYRQDPGLGLRLIYFSYDVKMKEKGDIPEGYSVSREKKERFSLILESASTNQTSMYLCASSLTGTATEAFFGQGTRLTVV.

This clonotype was detected a few times. The chain employs TRBV7-8 and TRBJ2-2; D not resolved. Deletions cut 1 base from V and 5 bases from J, with 11 bases between. CDR3 length: 15 amino acids. CDR1 is SGHVS, CDR2 FQNEAQ, per germline. The DNA of the CDR3 is TGTGCCAGCAGCTTAGGCTGGTGGGAAACCGGGGAGCTGTTTTTT. This translates into CASSLGWWETGELFF.

This clonotype was picked up many times. The genes are TRBV2 and TRBJ2-7; 7 bases match TRBD1. The V gene's germline CDR1 is SNHLY and CDR2 FYNNEI. V gave up 3 bases and J gave up 6 bases; unmatched junction bases: 5. The CDR3 totals 13 residues. The CDR3 DNA reads as TGTGCCAGCAGTGACGACAGGGCGTCCGAGCAGTACTTC. As protein: CASSDDRASEQYF.

This clonotype was counted many times. The V call is TRBV2, the J call TRBJ2-3; TRBD1 matches at 8 bases. V shed 6 bases, J shed 6 bases, and the junction held 11 bases outside the gene matches. Germline V gene sequence: CDR1 SNHLY, CDR2 FYNNEI. The CDR3 runs 15 residues. The CDR3 DNA reads as TGTGCCAGCAGCACCGACAGGGGAAAAGTGGATACGCAGTATTTT. It yields the protein CASSTDRGKVDTQYF.

In regard to this clonotype: A read error is possible here, since a much larger clone lies one base away. The final CDR3 position lacks the conserved phenylalanine or tryptophan, pointing to a likely read error. V usage is TRBV20-1 and J usage is TRBJ1-1, with no clear D. V was cut by 3 bases and J by 7 bases, with 6 bases left in between. Germline V gives CDR1 DFQATT, CDR2 SNEGSKA (reference sequence). The CDR3 is 10 residues long. DNA of the CDR3: TGCAGTGCTAGTTGGCTTGAAGCTTTCCTT. It is translated as CSASWLEAFL.

This clonotype was seen repeatedly, ten times or more. The chain couples TRBV5-5 to TRBJ2-5; 10 bases agree with TRBD2. From germline, CDR1 is SGHKS and CDR2 YYEKEE (reference sequence). This CDR3 has 16 residues. V lost 1 base and J lost 0; bases outside the gene matches: 3. CDR3 coding DNA: TGTGCCAGCAGCTTGAGGACTAGCGGTTACCAAGAGACCCAGTACTTC. This codes for CASSLRTSGYQETQYF.